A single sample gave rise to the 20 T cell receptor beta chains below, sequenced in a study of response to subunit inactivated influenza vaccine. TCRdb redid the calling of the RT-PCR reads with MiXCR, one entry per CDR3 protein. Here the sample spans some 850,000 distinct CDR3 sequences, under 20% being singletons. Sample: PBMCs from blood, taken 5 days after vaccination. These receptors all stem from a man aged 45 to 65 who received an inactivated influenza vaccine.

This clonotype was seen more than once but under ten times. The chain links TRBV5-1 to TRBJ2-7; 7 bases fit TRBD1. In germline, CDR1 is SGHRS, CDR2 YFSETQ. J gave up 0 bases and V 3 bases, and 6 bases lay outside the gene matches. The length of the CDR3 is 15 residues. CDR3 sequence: CASSWTGVSSYEQYF. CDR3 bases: TGCGCCAGCAGCTGGACAGGAGTTAGCTCCTACGAGCAGTACTTC.

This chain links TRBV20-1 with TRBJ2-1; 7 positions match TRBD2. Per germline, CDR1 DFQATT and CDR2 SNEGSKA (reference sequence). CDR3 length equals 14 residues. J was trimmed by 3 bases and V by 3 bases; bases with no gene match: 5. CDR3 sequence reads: CSARRERYYNEQFF. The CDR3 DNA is TGCAGTGCTAGGCGGGAGCGCTACTACAATGAGCAGTTCTTC.

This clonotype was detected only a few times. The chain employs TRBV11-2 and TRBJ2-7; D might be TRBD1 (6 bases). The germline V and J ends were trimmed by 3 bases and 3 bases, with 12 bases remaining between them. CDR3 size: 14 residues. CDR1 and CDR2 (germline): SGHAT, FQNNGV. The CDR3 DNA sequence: TGTGCCAGCAGCTTTAGGACAGCCCTCTACGAGCAGTACTTC. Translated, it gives CASSFRTALYEQYF. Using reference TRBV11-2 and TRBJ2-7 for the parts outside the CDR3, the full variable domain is EAGVAQSPRYKIIEKRQSVAFWCNPISGHATLYWYQQILGQGPKLLIQFQNNGVVDDSQLPKDRFSAERLKGVDSTLKIQPAKLEDSAVYLCASSFRTALYEQYFGPGTRLTVT.

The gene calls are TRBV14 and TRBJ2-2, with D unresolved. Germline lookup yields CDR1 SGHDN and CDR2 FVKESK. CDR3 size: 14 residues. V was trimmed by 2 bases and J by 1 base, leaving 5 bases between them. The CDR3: CASSQTKNTGELFF. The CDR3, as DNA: TGTGCCAGCAGCCAAACAAAGAACACCGGGGAGCTGTTTTTT.

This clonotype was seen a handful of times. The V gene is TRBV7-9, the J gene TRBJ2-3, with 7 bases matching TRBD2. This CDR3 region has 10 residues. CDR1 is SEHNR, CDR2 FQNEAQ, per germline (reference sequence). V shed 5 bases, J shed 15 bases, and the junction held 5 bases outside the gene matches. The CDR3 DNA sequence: TGTGCCAGCAGCGGAACGGGACTATATTTT. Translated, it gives CASSGTGLYF.

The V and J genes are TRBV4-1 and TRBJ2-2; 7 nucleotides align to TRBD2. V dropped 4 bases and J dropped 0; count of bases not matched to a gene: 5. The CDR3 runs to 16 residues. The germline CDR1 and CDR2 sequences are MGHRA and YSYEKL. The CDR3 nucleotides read TGCGCCAGCAGCCGAGGGGAGGGTGCGAACACCGGGGAGCTGTTTTTT. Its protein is CASSRGEGANTGELFF.

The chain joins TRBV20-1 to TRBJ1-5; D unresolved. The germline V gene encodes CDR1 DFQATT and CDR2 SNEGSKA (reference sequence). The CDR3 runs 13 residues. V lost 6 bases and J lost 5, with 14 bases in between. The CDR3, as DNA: TGCAGTGCGATCCGGGCCACCGATCAGCCCCAGCATTTT. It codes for CSAIRATDQPQHF.

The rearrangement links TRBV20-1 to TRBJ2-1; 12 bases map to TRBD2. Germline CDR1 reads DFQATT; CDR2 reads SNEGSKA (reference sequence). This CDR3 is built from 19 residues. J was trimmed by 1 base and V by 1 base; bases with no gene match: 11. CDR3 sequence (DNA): TGCAGTGCTAGAGGAACTAGCGGGAGGACCTCTACTTCCTACAATGAGCAGTTCTTC. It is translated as CSARGTSGRTSTSYNEQFF.

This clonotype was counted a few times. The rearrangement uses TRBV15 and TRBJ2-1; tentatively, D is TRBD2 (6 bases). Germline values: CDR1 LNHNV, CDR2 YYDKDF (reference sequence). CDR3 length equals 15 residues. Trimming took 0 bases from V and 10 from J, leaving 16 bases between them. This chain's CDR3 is CATSREGWGRWEQFF. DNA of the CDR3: TGTGCCACCAGCAGAGAGGGCTGGGGGAGGTGGGAGCAGTTCTTC.

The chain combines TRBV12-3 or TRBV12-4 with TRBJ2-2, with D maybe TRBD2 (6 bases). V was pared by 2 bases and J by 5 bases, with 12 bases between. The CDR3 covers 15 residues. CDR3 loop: CASSLNPGGTGELFF. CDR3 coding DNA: TGTGCCAGCAGTTTAAATCCCGGGGGAACCGGGGAGCTGTTTTTT.

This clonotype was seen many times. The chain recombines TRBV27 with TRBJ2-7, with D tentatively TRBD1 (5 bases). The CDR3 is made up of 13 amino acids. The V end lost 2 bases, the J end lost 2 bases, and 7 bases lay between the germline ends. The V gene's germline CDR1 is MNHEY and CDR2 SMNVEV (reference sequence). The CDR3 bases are TGTGCCAGCAGTTTAAGCAGGGCCTACGAGCAGTACTTC. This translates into CASSLSRAYEQYF.

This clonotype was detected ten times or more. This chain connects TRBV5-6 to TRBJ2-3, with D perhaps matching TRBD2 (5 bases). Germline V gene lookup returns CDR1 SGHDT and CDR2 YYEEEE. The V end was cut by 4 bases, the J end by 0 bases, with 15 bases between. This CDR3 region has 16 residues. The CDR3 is CASSRLVAPSTDTQYF. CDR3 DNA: TGTGCCAGCAGCCGGTTGGTAGCGCCGAGCACAGATACGCAGTATTTT.

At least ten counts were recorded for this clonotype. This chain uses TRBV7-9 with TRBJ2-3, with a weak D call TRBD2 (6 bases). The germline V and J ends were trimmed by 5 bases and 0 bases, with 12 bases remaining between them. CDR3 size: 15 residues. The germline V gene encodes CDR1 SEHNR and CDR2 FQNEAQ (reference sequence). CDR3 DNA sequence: TGTGCCAGCAGCGTTAGCGGACCCAGCACAGATACGCAGTATTTT. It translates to CASSVSGPSTDTQYF. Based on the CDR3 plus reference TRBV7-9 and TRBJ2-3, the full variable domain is DTGVSQNPRHKITKRGQNVTFRCDPISEHNRLYWYRQTLGQGPEFLTYFQNEAQLEKSRLLSDRFSAERPKGSFSTLEIQRTEQGDSAMYLCASSVSGPSTDTQYFGPGTRLTVL.

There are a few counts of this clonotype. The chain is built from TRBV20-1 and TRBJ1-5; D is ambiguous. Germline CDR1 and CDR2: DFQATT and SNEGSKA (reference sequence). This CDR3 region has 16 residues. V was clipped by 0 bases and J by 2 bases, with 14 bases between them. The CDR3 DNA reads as TGCAGTGCTAGAGATCAACGAGGGCTAGGCAATCAGCCCCAGCATTTT. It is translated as CSARDQRGLGNQPQHF.

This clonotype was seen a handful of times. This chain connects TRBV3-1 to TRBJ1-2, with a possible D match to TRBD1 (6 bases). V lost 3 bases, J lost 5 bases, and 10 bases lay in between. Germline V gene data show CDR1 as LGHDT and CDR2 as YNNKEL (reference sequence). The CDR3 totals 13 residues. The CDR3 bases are TGTGCCAGCAGCCAGGACAGCTATTATGGCTACACCTTC. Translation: CASSQDSYYGYTF.

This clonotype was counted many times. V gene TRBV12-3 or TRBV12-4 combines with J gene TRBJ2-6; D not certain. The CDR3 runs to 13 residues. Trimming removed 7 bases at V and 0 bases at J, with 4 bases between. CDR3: CASTSSGANVLTF. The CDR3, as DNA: TGTGCCAGCACTTCCTCTGGGGCCAACGTCCTGACTTTC.

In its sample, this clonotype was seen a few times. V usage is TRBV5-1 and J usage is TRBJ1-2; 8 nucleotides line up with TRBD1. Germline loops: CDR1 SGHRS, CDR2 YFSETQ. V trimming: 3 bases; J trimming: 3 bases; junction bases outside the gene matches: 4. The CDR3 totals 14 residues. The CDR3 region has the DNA TGCGCCAGCAGCTCGACAGGGGATGACTATGGCTACACCTTC. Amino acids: CASSSTGDDYGYTF.

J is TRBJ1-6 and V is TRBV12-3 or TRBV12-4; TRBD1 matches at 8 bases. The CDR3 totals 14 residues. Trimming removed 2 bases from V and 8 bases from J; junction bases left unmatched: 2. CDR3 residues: CASSLMTGDSPLHF. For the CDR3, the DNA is TGTGCCAGCAGTTTAATGACAGGGGATTCACCCCTCCACTTT.

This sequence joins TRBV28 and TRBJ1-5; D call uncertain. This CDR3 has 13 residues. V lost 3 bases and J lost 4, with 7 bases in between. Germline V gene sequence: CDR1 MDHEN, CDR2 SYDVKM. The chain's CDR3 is CASSFTQNQPQHF. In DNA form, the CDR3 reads TGTGCCAGCAGTTTTACACAGAATCAGCCCCAGCATTTT. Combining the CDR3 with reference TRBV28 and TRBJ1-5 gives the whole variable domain DVKVTQSSRYLVKRTGEKVFLECVQDMDHENMFWYRQDPGLGLRLIYFSYDVKMKEKGDIPEGYSVSREKKERFSLILESASTNQTSMYLCASSFTQNQPQHFGDGTRLSIL.

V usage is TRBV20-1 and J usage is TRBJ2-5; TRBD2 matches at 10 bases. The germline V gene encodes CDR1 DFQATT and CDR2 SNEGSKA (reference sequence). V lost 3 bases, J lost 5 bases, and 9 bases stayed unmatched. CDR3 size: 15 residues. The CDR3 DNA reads TGCAGTGCTAGTGCCCACACTAGCGGGGTTGAGACCCAGTACTTC. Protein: CSASAHTSGVETQYF.